A selection of T cell receptor beta chains follows, all from one sample in a study of T cells in localized non-small cell lung cancer. Here immunoSEQ multiplex PCR was the method, and the copy in TCRdb shows in-frame clones only, minus some. The sample includes about 74,000 clones, roughly 80% of them seen just once. The material sequenced was peripheral blood, taken before any cancer treatment. The source is a female donor over 55 with stage I lung adenocarcinoma. CDR3s include the opening cysteine and the closing phenylalanine or tryptophan.

CASSLAGQGYSDEQFF TRBJ2-1 TRBV5-6
CASSIGRLAGHEQFF TRBJ2-1 TRBV19
CASSSGTSGDKETQYF TRBJ2-5 TRBV28
CASSTSGGGTYEQYF TRBJ2-7 TRBV2
CASSSMRGSGIGEQYF TRBJ2-7 TRBV7-8
CASSSGGPTSYEQYF TRBJ2-7 TRBV7-9
CASSLDPGDNGYTF TRBJ1-2 TRBV5-1
CASRPTGDEQFF TRBJ2-1 TRBV2
CASSFGGPRNIQYF TRBJ2-4 TRBV5-4
CATSSPYNRVIGKNIQYF TRBJ2-4 TRBV15
CASSFRAGTATPGGETQYF TRBJ2-5 TRBV27
CASSAGPTYEQYF TRBJ2-7 TRBV2
CASSVAQSYEQYF TRBJ2-7 TRBV7-3
CASSLAVGRAYEQYF TRBJ2-7 TRBV7-2
CASSVTPDRKAFF TRBJ1-1 TRBV9
CASKPGQSSYEQYF TRBJ2-7 TRBV6-5
CASSLGQGRPQHF TRBJ1-5 TRBV5-1
CASSRQAPGGETQYF TRBJ2-5 TRBV27
CASSYGTGPDTQYF TRBJ2-3 TRBV6-5
CASTPSHRRETEAFF TRBJ1-1 TRBV19
CASSLGGGTANTGELFF TRBJ2-2 TRBV5-1
CASSAYYSPLHF TRBJ1-6 TRBV27
CASSDYRAPQETQYF TRBJ2-5 TRBV25-1
CASSVLAGVNEQFF TRBJ2-1 TRBV7-2
CASSLEMNTEAFF TRBJ1-1 TRBV7-2
CASSQDLAGGWGAQYF TRBJ2-5 TRBV4-2
CASSLRGSGSNQPQHF TRBJ1-5 TRBV13
CASSPYGYTF TRBJ1-2 TRBV28
CASSPQARDFGDTQYF TRBJ2-3 TRBV7-2
CASSADGSYEQYF TRBJ2-7 TRBV2
CAIRQAGPDTQYF TRBJ2-3 TRBV10-3
CASSLVAVYNEQFF TRBJ2-1 TRBV5-6
CASSREIEQFF TRBJ2-1 TRBV7-8
CSVQAGGRGETQYF TRBJ2-5 TRBV29-1
CASKGLPQGVYSNQPQHF TRBJ1-5 TRBV28
CASSGGQGFSGNTIYF TRBJ1-3 TRBV9
CASSPEGQGSREQFF TRBJ2-1 TRBV9
CASSEHGNTEAFF TRBJ1-1 TRBV9
CASRDPVRPGELFF TRBJ2-2 TRBV28
CSVDASGSFEQYF TRBJ2-7 TRBV29-1
CASSRGQGAVGELFF TRBJ2-2 TRBV7-9
CASSLVVGGSYEQYF TRBJ2-7 TRBV5-1
CASSGLVPGANVLTF TRBJ2-6 TRBV2
CASSEGTGNQPQHF TRBJ1-5 TRBV11-2
CASSPGGAVAEEKLFF TRBJ1-4 TRBV7-9
CASGVRDTEAFF TRBJ1-1 TRBV6-5
CASSYLARYGYTF TRBJ1-2 TRBV13
CASSLGGTAATEAFF TRBJ1-1 TRBV13
CASGTRRDRGLGQYF TRBJ2-7 TRBV6-5
CASSVGDRDGNTIYF TRBJ1-3 TRBV9
CASSQVGGNYEQYF TRBJ2-7 TRBV4-1